What follows describes a single T cell receptor (beta chain). No antigen is known for it. This sample stems from a study of vaccination and CD4 T cells after COVID-19. Study background: Post-vaccination specimens were collected at a median of roughly 68 days following dose two (range 14 to 241).

Oncomine TCR Beta short-read sequencing was applied to DNA from cultured CD4+ T cells. TCRdb itself ran the PCR reads through MiXCR, one entry per CDR3 protein. The sample includes about 5,500 distinct CDR3 sequences, about 40% seen only once; the top ten take 40% to 50%. The treatment: 10-day PBMC culture with coronavirus spike peptide pools or control peptides (ViraFEST assay). From the unexposed donor, CD4+ T cells were collected ahead of the COVID-19 pandemic (2011-2018). The CDR3 is made up of 16 amino acids. J was trimmed by 5 bases and V by 5 bases; bases with no gene match: 11. Germline CDR1 is SGHAT and CDR2 is FQNNGV.

The V and J genes are TRBV11-2 and TRBJ2-3; 9 positions match TRBD2. The sequenced sample was CD4+ T cells from blood, cultured in vitro. This TCR derives from a human donor in good health. CDR3 amino acids: CASSPGSAGGVDTQYF. CDR3 DNA: TGTGCCAGCAGCCCAGGTTCGGCGGGGGGGGTAGATACGCAGTATTTT.